This T cell receptor beta chain appears in the sequencing data of a study of blood T cell repertoires in COVID-19 (dated by TCRdb to about 2020). Regarding the study in general: Samples covering the acute and convalescent phases of COVID-19 were provided by collaborators in the United States, Italy and Spain. The samples were drawn from the first 160 participants of the ongoing ImmuneRACE study and from over 950 subjects provided by 6 global collaborators. The dataset comprised deeply sampled blood TCRbeta repertoires from subjects exposed to, actively infected with, or recovered from COVID-19. Where HLA class I and class II types were available, the types were taken from metadata supplied by the sample provider, not from assay-based typing. The material from the prospective study consisted of cDNA or gDNA derived from T cells, B-cell-depleted T cells, or PBMCs. A de-identified subject ID, COVID-19 status, age in years and sex were almost always included in the sample metadata. A freely available public database, intended as a resource for researchers studying the immune response to SARS-CoV-2, is where the repertoires were released. Study-wide findings and limitations: The quantity of clinical and demographic metadata differed by source and by participant and was supplied without curation.

The immunoSEQ Assay, a bias-controlled multiplex PCR, was used to amplify TCRbeta CDR3 regions from genomic DNA. In the source study's methods: Within the assay, amplification of reference gene primers was used to estimate how many nucleated cells each sample contained. Sequence reads were collapsed and filtered to measure the absolute abundance of every unique TCRbeta CDR3 rearrangement. For each sample, productive Simpson clonality was calculated by taking the square root of Simpson's diversity index across productive rearrangements. TCRdb's version of the immuneACCESS table is confined to in-frame rearrangements and falls short of the full clone set. An unresolved V gene accounts for under half of the shortfall where checked; the remainder is of unknown origin. V and J calls and clone size are as listed in that table; D and trimming were resolved from the DNA. This sample holds roughly 100,000 clones; 82% were observed only once. In total, the top ten clones hold 4.5% to 5.5% of the sample.

Each collaborating institution followed its own protocols to collect whole blood in K2EDTA tubes. For TCRbeta analysis, collaborators shipped samples in one of three forms: frozen whole blood, isolated PBMCs, or DNA extracted from either of those sample types. On this clone: Its binding antigen is unknown. Base qualities were left out, and no much larger clone turns up one base away.

A distance of 13 bases separates the germline ends of V and J, which lose 8 bases and 3 bases respectively. For CDR1 and CDR2, the germline V gene (reference sequence) lists WNHNN and SYGVQD. The CDR3, cysteine through phenylalanine, is 13 amino acids long. The kept DNA is CDR3 alone, 39 bases in frame from the first base. Material for sequencing was peripheral blood. This chain is built from TRBV10-1 and TRBJ1-1; the D segment cannot be called with confidence. The origin of this receptor is a man aged 55-75 years with acute or convalescent COVID-19. The nucleotide sequence reads TGCGCCAGCTGCGGGGAAAAAGACACTGAAGCTTTCTTT. It translates to CASCGEKDTEAFF.